This record covers a single T cell receptor beta chain. The ends were cut back, 5 bases at V and 0 bases at J, with 16 bases in the middle. The CDR3 is 17 residues long. Germline assignment: CDR1 LNHDA and CDR2 SQIVND (reference sequence). Profiled with immunoSEQ multiplex PCR; TCRdb holds only in-frame clones, not every one. The sample gives about 97,000 clones, roughly nine tenths of which show up once; more than 5.5% is in the top ten. The data are from a study of OX40 agonist ivuxolimab in advanced cancers. The TCR sequence derives from an adult with an advanced solid tumor such as melanoma, head and neck, liver or kidney cancer. The sequencing here drew on CD4+ or CD8+ T cells sorted from blood, taken in a trial of the OX40 agonist ivuxolimab. The chain has TRBV19 and TRBJ1-4; D not certain. The CDR3 reads CASSRRHETTTNEKLFF. The DNA of the CDR3 is TGTGCCAGTAGTCGGCGACACGAAACTACAACTAATGAAAAACTGTTTTTT.